Listed below are T cell receptor beta chains from one sample, sequenced in a study of shared clonotypes between healthy human individuals. Libraries were prepared by immunoSEQ multiplex PCR; TCRdb keeps only in-frame clonotypes and omits some of them. The sample has 600,000 or so clones; 98% are singletons. Sequencing was performed on naive CD8+ T cells sorted from blood. These receptors came from a young man in good health. The conserved cysteine and the conserved F or W are not part of the CDR3 here.

cdr3_length	v_call	j_call	cdr3_aa
11	TRBV27	TRBJ2-2	ASSYLPTGELF
17	TRBV4-1	TRBJ1-1	ASSQDSTRTQAGITEAF
15	TRBV7-9	TRBJ2-1	ASSLGVQTRSYNEQF
16	TRBV27	TRBJ2-3	ASSLYSGASGSTDTQY
14	TRBV6-5	TRBJ2-1	ASSYTTGQLYNEQF
10	TRBV5-5	TRBJ2-1	ASSLGLGEQF
15	TRBV27	TRBJ2-7	ASTRQWAPQGPYEQY
13	TRBV28	TRBJ2-7	ASRHRDLLWGEQY
14	TRBV19	TRBJ2-6	ASSNPRVSGANVLT
12	TRBV7-6	TRBJ2-7	ASSSGYNSYEQY
14	TRBV13	TRBJ1-2	ASSLITGGTYGGYT
13	TRBV11-2	TRBJ2-5	ASSPAGVGEETQY
14	TRBV7-2	TRBJ2-2	ASSLMSWVQAGELF
10	TRBV11-2	TRBJ2-4	ASRTGNEIQY
13	TRBV4-1	TRBJ2-7	ASSQGTTSSYEQY
15	TRBV27	TRBJ2-1	ASSRDRPGQGYNEQF
17	TRBV4-3	TRBJ2-5	ASSKSGVGQGWDQETQY
14	TRBV6-5	TRBJ1-3	ASSYSGASSGNTIY
10	TRBV29-1	TRBJ2-1	SVGSDYNEQF
12	TRBV27	TRBJ1-5	ASSLQGGNQPQH
12	TRBV10-2	TRBJ2-7	ASSEIGLYGEQY
12	TRBV7-9	TRBJ2-7	ASSARDRVYEQY
14	TRBV5-6	TRBJ2-3	ASSLGGLGNTDTQY
14	TRBV15	TRBJ1-1	ATSRDNRDINTEAF
15	TRBV7-9	TRBJ2-3	ASSSLGASGGTDTQY
13	TRBV5-1	TRBJ1-1	ASSLGVTENTEAF
15	TRBV19	TRBJ2-2	ASSIRRPGGSTGELF
10	TRBV15	TRBJ2-7	ATSDGTYEQY
12	TRBV27	TRBJ2-1	ASSLYGRRNEQF
14	TRBV11-2	TRBJ2-1	ASRGGTLSSYNEQF
16	TRBV7-3	TRBJ2-1	ASSLRMGAGLSYNEQF
12	TRBV28	TRBJ2-3	ASQVSGATDTQY
13	TRBV29-1	TRBJ1-1	SVANKQGMNTEAF
10	TRBV25-1	TRBJ2-7	ASSETSLEQY
13	TRBV7-9	TRBJ2-1	ASSLRAGVWNEQF
13	TRBV30	TRBJ1-4	AWRRADRAYEKLF
10	TRBV29-1	TRBJ2-5	SVSGPQETQY
11	TRBV29-1	TRBJ2-3	SVGRENTDTQY
9	TRBV29-1	TRBJ2-7	SVDLGTEQY
13	TRBV27	TRBJ2-1	ASSSGTGIYNEQF
15	TRBV7-8	TRBJ2-7	ASSFLKSRGVGYEQY
13	TRBV2	TRBJ2-2	ASSGRTTNTGELF
13	TRBV29-1	TRBJ1-2	SVDMSGDGNYGYT
12	TRBV7-9	TRBJ2-7	ASTPGTGAPEQY
14	TRBV11-3	TRBJ2-7	ASSLDPQGPSYEQY